The source of this T cell receptor beta chain is a study of siplizumab effects on memory and regulatory T cells. In regard to this clone: What it binds is not known.

The V end was cut by 3 bases, the J end by 2 bases, with 10 bases between. This CDR3 has 15 residues. Germline lookup yields CDR1 SGHAT and CDR2 FQDESV (reference sequence). General study points: Few alloreactive clones mapped to unstimulated subsets. A major contribution to the alloresponse seemed to be made by naive T cells, which seemed more diverse than memory cells.

About 10^5 TCR templates were assayed per sample. The data were produced by immunoSEQ multiplex PCR, yet TCRdb's version contains in-frame clones alone and is incomplete. The table lists 100,000 to 120,000 clones, around 90% of them singletons. Sequencing was carried out using CD4+ T cells sorted from blood. The TCR comes from a human donor in good health. The chain uses TRBV11-1 and TRBJ2-2; a possible D gene is TRBD1 (6 bases). The CDR3 loop is CASSFYGTNTGELFF. CDR3 sequence (DNA): TGTGCCAGCAGCTTTTACGGGACAAACACCGGGGAGCTGTTTTTT.